This is a list of T cell receptor beta chains from one sample in a study of blood T cell repertoires in COVID-19. Libraries were prepared by immunoSEQ multiplex PCR; TCRdb keeps only in-frame clonotypes and omits some of them. The table records around 120,000 clones, 70% to 90% of them present only once. The sequenced material came from peripheral blood. These receptors were taken from a man between 45 and 60 years old with acute or convalescent COVID-19. CDR3s include the opening cysteine and the closing phenylalanine or tryptophan.

j_call v_call cdr3_aa
TRBJ1-5 TRBV28 CASSLGGGNQPQHF
TRBJ2-7 TRBV4-2 CASSQALGPYEQYF
TRBJ1-6 TRBV19 CASSTTFGQGNHYNSPLHF
TRBJ1-2 TRBV30 CAWSVVGRAGGGYTF
TRBJ2-7 TRBV19 CASSSLAEPYEQYF
TRBJ1-2 TRBV30 CAWGQFYGYTF
TRBJ1-5 TRBV27 CASSLISGTGAQPQHF
TRBJ1-2 TRBV29-1 CSVVWGLGYTF
TRBJ2-7 TRBV19 CASSIGTGTYEQYF
TRBJ2-7 TRBV7-8 CASSLGGLAGGATYEQYF
TRBJ2-4 TRBV14 CASSQVEHIQYF
TRBJ1-1 TRBV24-1 CATSDNRDRAEAFF
TRBJ1-4 TRBV5-5 CASSPVATNEKLFF
TRBJ1-3 TRBV7-2 CASSVNRGSGNTIYF
TRBJ2-7 TRBV19 CASSISGQGAYEQYF
TRBJ2-3 TRBV5-1 CASSLGDAGSDTQYF
TRBJ2-3 TRBV7-2 CASSLGLRDTQYF
TRBJ2-3 TRBV3-1/TRBV3-2 CASSHFSGSRDTQYF
TRBJ2-1 TRBV5-1 CASSSQLAGTYNEQFF
TRBJ2-1 TRBV5-6 CASSLRQGRGNEQFF
TRBJ1-3 TRBV19 CASSIVLGGPGNTIYF
TRBJ2-7 TRBV3-1/TRBV3-2 CASSPGTVYEQYF
TRBJ2-5 TRBV25-1 CASSPPGGAETQYF
TRBJ1-5 TRBV15 CATSRRGTDSHSNQPQHF
TRBJ2-3 TRBV10-3 CAISDLSGTSTDTQYF
TRBJ2-7 TRBV24-1 CATSDSRGHSSYEQYF
TRBJ2-7 TRBV5-1 CASRSNSGGSYEQYF
TRBJ2-3 TRBV24-1 CATSERPDFTDTQYF
TRBJ2-2 TRBV19 CASNPGAGLSYGELFF
TRBJ2-7 TRBV30 CAWQAGLKQYF
TRBJ2-3 TRBV25-1 CASRRADTQYF
TRBJ2-1 TRBV5-3 CARKIAPKVYLSGTGADNEQFF
TRBJ2-3 TRBV7-2 CASSLELAGGVTDTQYF
TRBJ2-1 TRBV24-1 CATSTASGSWDEQFF
TRBJ1-5 TRBV18 CASSSGTPSNQPQHF
TRBJ1-2 TRBV6-2/TRBV6-3 CASSYSIGEGNGYTF
TRBJ2-1 TRBV2 CASSDPGQATHNEQFF
TRBJ2-7 TRBV11-2 CASSLVGSGSRYEQYF
TRBJ2-7 TRBV2 CASSEEGGHTYEQYF